This TCR beta chain was recorded in a study of T cell responses to AZD1222 COVID-19 vaccine (TCRdb year 2021). The study in broad terms: TCR sequencing covered roughly 230 trial participants: roughly 200 given two doses of AZD1222 and about 26 given two doses of MenACWY control vaccine. Trial participants were enrolled by age into subgroups of 18-55, 56-69 and 70-plus years, and roughly 150, 30 and 60 TCR-sequenced participants, respectively, were included in these subgroups. The full study reports these points: Conclusions about previously exposed vaccinees are limited, since just 5 to 7 AZD1222 recipients were seropositive for SARS-CoV-2 at baseline. A significant rise in spike-specific TCR breadth and depth was observed after two AZD1222 doses relative to day 0 and relative to MenACWY recipients. In the small 56-69-year group, the increase in depth fell short of significance, most likely because of low power. CD4 TCRs associated with the vaccine covered the entire spike protein, and the dominant responses were in regions 160-218 and 743-854. Participants were mostly white British, with more females than males. The authors suggested clonal diversity may have been underestimated. Epitopes outside the regions mutated in the B.1.351 and B.1.1.7 variants were reportedly recognized by nearly half of the unique spike-specific TCRs. Because no day 14 peak-response samples were available, repertoires were characterized only after the peak T cell response.

The CDR3 regions of human TCRbeta chains were analyzed by immunosequencing. As for the original processing: TCRs in the repertoires were matched against a reference library of SARS-CoV-2-specific TCRs that had been generated with the MIRA antigen-specificity platform. Breadth was defined as the fraction of unique TCRs that were SARS-CoV-2-associated. Depth was defined as the fraction of total T cells that were SARS-CoV-2-associated. Using the MIRA data, each spike-specific TCR was mapped to the spike region that the TCR reacts to and placed in a CD4 or CD8 class. Log10-transformed breadth and depth values were compared by one-way ANOVA with Sidak's multiple comparisons tests. TCRdb limited this immuneACCESS table to in-frame rearrangements with V and J called. A share of clones is missing; checked studies link under half to unresolved V genes, and the rest is unexplained. The V and J calls and clone size come from that table; D and trimming were worked out from the DNA. Counted in this sample were approximately 94,000 clones; about 87% of them appeared once. 4% to 5% of the sample is held by the ten biggest clonotypes.

The time point label here, explained by the study, means: baseline before first vaccination. According to the study, the label for this sample's treatment or condition signals: meningococcal conjugate vaccine given as trial control. Samples from vaccinated people were obtained from the UK trials COV001 and COV002, which included a single-blind randomized controlled phase 2/3 trial of AZD1222 (ChAdOx1 nCoV-19) in healthy adults. For TCRbeta chain sequencing, PBMC samples from trial participants were taken at day 0 and at day 28 after the second dose. CDR1 and CDR2 were assigned from the germline V gene as SGHVS and FNYEAQ. Including cysteine and phenylalanine, the CDR3 has 16 amino acids. CDR3 DNA is the only sequence kept; it has 48 bases, read in frame from the first base. Germline trimming: 4 bases from V, 3 bases from J; junction bases outside gene matches: 7. With regard to this clone: It lacks a known antigen. Base qualities were left out, and no much larger clone turns up one base away.

This sequence was found in an adult in good health. The material was peripheral blood, obtained on day 0 of MenACWY control vaccination. In this chain, TRBV7-6 is recombined with TRBJ2-5, and TRBD2 aligns with 11 junction nucleotides. The CDR3 reads as follows: CASSSITSGGEETQYF. The DNA sequence is TGTGCCAGCAGCTCCATCACTAGCGGGGGAGAAGAGACCCAGTACTTC.